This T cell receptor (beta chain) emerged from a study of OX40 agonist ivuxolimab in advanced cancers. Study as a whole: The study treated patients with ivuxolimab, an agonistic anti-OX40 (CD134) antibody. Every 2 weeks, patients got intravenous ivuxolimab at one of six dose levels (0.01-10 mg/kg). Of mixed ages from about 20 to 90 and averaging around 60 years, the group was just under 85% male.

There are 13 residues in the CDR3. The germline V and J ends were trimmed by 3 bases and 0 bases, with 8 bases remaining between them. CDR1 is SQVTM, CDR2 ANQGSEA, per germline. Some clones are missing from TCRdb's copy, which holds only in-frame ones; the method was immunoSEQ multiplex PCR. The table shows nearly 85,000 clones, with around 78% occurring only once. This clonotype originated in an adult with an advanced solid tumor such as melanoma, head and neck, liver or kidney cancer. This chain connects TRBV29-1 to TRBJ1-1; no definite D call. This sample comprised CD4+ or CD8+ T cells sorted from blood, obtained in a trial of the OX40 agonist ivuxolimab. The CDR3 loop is CSVELDLNTEAFF. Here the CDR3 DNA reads TGCAGCGTTGAGTTGGATTTGAACACTGAAGCTTTCTTT.